This is a list of T cell receptor beta chains from one sample in a study of blood T cell repertoires in COVID-19. Sequencing was performed with immunoSEQ multiplex PCR; in TCRdb, only in-frame clones are kept and a portion is missing. The table records more than 90,000 clones, about nine tenths of them present only once. The sample consisted of peripheral blood. Source of these receptors: a man between 65 and 85 years old who had recovered from COVID-19. The CDR3 runs from the conserved cysteine through the conserved F or W. A D gene is named only where the DNA matches it firmly. Rows give clone size only sometimes, using once, few, many, or a class for an expanded clone.

>TRBV28|TRBJ1-2|TRBD1|few
CASRRTGATLNYGYTF
TGTGCCAGCAGAAGGACAGGGGCTACACTTAACTATGGCTACACCTTC
>TRBV4-2|TRBJ2-1|TRBD2|-
CASSQSGGPIYNEQFF
TGTGCCAGCAGCCAAAGCGGGGGGCCGATCTACAATGAGCAGTTCTTC
>TRBV7-2|TRBJ1-6|-|-
CASSPHRVQNSPLHF
TGTGCCAGCAGCCCGCACAGGGTCCAAAATTCACCCCTCCACTTT
>TRBV29-1|TRBJ1-1|-|once
CSGGGADTEAFF
TGCAGCGGAGGAGGGGCGGACACTGAAGCTTTCTTT
>TRBV18|TRBJ2-5|TRBD1|-
CASSPQTGGEETQYF
TGTGCCAGCTCACCTCAGACAGGGGGAGAAGAGACCCAGTACTTC
>TRBV10-3|TRBJ1-3|-|-
CAHASSGNTIYF
TGTGCCCACGCGAGCTCTGGAAACACCATATATTTT
>TRBV30|TRBJ2-7|TRBD2|-
CAWRPGLAGGYEQYF
TGTGCCTGGAGGCCTGGACTAGCGGGAGGATACGAGCAGTACTTC
>TRBV12-3/TRBV12-4|TRBJ2-7|-|-
CASSLVQGYEQYF
TGTGCCAGCAGTTTAGTACAGGGATACGAGCAGTACTTC
>TRBV9|TRBJ2-5|-|once
CASSARGQETQYF
TGTGCCAGCAGCGCCCGCGGCCAAGAGACCCAGTACTTC
>TRBV7-3|TRBJ2-4|-|-
CASSPNPGRGTKNIQYF
TGTGCCAGCAGCCCAAACCCAGGGCGCGGGACCAAAAACATTCAGTACTTC
>TRBV28|TRBJ1-5|TRBD1|-
CASSFRGTLSNQPQHF
TGTGCCAGCAGTTTCAGGGGGACTCTTAGCAATCAGCCCCAGCATTTT
>TRBV10-2|TRBJ1-4|-|-
CASSGVTDLFF
TGCGCCAGCAGTGGGGTGACAGACTTGTTTTTT
>TRBV7-8|TRBJ2-7|-|-
CASSLQGYEQYF
TGTGCCAGCAGCCTACAGGGATACGAGCAGTACTTC
>TRBV10-3|TRBJ2-1|TRBD2|-
CAIRGSGENNEQFF
TGTGCCATCAGAGGTAGCGGGGAAAACAATGAGCAGTTCTTC
>TRBV6-4|TRBJ2-7|TRBD1|-
CASSHGTGYEQYF
TGTGCCAGCAGCCACGGGACAGGGTACGAGCAGTACTTC
>TRBV28|TRBJ2-5|-|-
CASSFGMREETQYF
TGTGCCAGCAGTTTTGGGATGAGGGAAGAGACCCAGTACTTC
>TRBV2|TRBJ2-3|TRBD2|-
CASSEVSGGDTQYF
TGTGCCAGCAGTGAAGTTAGCGGGGGAGATACGCAGTATTTT
>TRBV18|TRBJ2-5|TRBD1|-
CASSPPTWTGQETQYF
TGTGCCAGCTCACCACCGACCTGGACAGGGCAAGAGACCCAGTACTTC
>TRBV24-1|TRBJ2-1|-|-
CATSVYRGGEQFF
TGTGCCACCAGTGTATACAGGGGAGGTGAGCAGTTCTTC
>TRBV6-5|TRBJ1-5|TRBD1|-
CASNVQGEQPQHF
TGTGCCAGCAATGTACAGGGGGAACAGCCCCAGCATTTT
>TRBV5-1|TRBJ2-7|TRBD2|-
CASSLSGFEQYF
TGCGCCAGCAGCCTTAGCGGGTTCGAGCAGTACTTC
>TRBV6-5|TRBJ1-1|-|few
CASSYGGQNTEAFF
TGTGCCAGCAGTTACGGTGGGCAGAACACTGAAGCTTTCTTT
>TRBV18|TRBJ1-5|TRBD1|-
CASSPVTGSNQPQHF
TGTGCCAGCTCACCAGTGACAGGGAGCAATCAGCCCCAGCATTTT
>TRBV19|TRBJ1-1|-|-
CASSIDRERTEAFF
TGTGCCAGTAGTATAGATCGAGAGAGAACTGAAGCTTTCTTT
>TRBV2|TRBJ2-1|TRBD2|few
CASSGLAGVNEQFF
TGTGCCAGCAGTGGGCTAGCGGGAGTGAATGAGCAGTTCTTC
>TRBV7-3|TRBJ2-2|-|-
CASSSGLDTGELFF
TGTGCCAGCAGCTCGGGACTCGACACCGGGGAGCTGTTTTTT
>TRBV5-1|TRBJ2-6|-|once
CASSYSPLTGGANVLTF
TGCGCCAGCAGCTACTCCCCTTTGACTGGCGGGGCCAACGTCCTGACTTTC
>TRBV5-1|TRBJ2-7|TRBD2|-
CASSSTSGSYEQYF
TGCGCCAGCAGCTCAACAAGCGGGAGTTACGAGCAGTACTTC
>TRBV5-1|TRBJ1-6|-|-
CASSLEQGGSPLHF
TGCGCCAGCAGCTTGGAGCAGGGAGGATCACCCCTCCACTTT
>TRBV7-5|TRBJ2-7|-|-
CVRSLVPAVSYEQYF
TGTGTCAGAAGCTTAGTCCCAGCGGTCTCCTACGAGCAGTACTTC
>TRBV4-1|TRBJ1-2|-|-
CASSQDLVREGGYTF
TGCGCCAGCAGCCAAGATTTGGTCAGGGAGGGTGGCTACACCTTC
>TRBV25-1|TRBJ2-5|-|-
CASSEWGGRAQETQYF
TGTGCCAGCAGTGAATGGGGCGGCAGGGCACAAGAGACCCAGTACTTC
>TRBV19|TRBJ1-5|TRBD1|-
CASSLDRGVNQPQHF
TGTGCCAGTAGTCTAGACAGGGGCGTCAATCAGCCCCAGCATTTT
>TRBV2|TRBJ1-2|-|-
CASSEAAGVFGYGYTF
TGTGCCAGCAGTGAAGCGGCAGGGGTATTTGGCTATGGCTACACCTTC
>TRBV7-6|TRBJ2-1|-|once
CASSLSGSQGDEQFF
TGTGCCAGCAGCTTAAGTGGGTCTCAGGGCGATGAGCAGTTCTTC
>TRBV2|TRBJ2-7|TRBD1|-
CASSDLSGQGEQYF
TGTGCCAGCAGTGATCTCTCGGGACAGGGTGAGCAGTACTTC
>TRBV6-1|TRBJ1-5|-|few
CASSEIEGIQPQHF
TGTGCCAGCAGTGAAATCGAGGGTATTCAGCCCCAGCATTTT
>TRBV3-1/TRBV3-2|TRBJ2-2|TRBD2|-
CASRGLADNTGELFF
TGTGCCAGCAGGGGACTAGCGGATAACACCGGGGAGCTGTTTTTT
>TRBV19|TRBJ1-2|-|-
CASSRARAGYTF
TGTGCCAGCTCGAGGGCCCGGGCGGGCTACACCTTC
>TRBV10-3|TRBJ2-2|TRBD2|-
CAIKKGLAGGDGELFF
TGTGCCATCAAAAAAGGACTAGCGGGAGGGGACGGGGAGCTGTTTTTT
>TRBV7-2|TRBJ1-2|-|-
CASSSPAGSGYTF
TGTGCCAGCAGCTCCCCGGCAGGGTCAGGCTACACCTTC
>TRBV7-9|TRBJ1-2|-|-
CASSLIRRVLNYGYTF
TGTGCCAGCAGCTTAATTCGGAGGGTTCTCAACTATGGCTACACCTTC
>TRBV30|TRBJ1-2|TRBD1|-
CAWTGQGGYGYTF
TGTGCCTGGACGGGACAGGGCGGCTATGGCTACACCTTC
>TRBV25-1|TRBJ1-2|TRBD1|-
CASSESGERTGNYGYTF
TGTGCCAGCAGTGAATCCGGGGAAAGGACAGGGAACTATGGCTACACCTTC
>TRBV2|TRBJ1-3|TRBD1|-
CASSSEQGAGNTIYF
TGTGCCAGCAGTTCAGAACAGGGGGCTGGAAACACCATATATTTT